This T cell receptor (beta chain) was recorded in a study of radiotherapy plus CTLA-4 blockade in lung cancer. The CDR3 extends over 13 amino acids. V was trimmed by 3 bases and J by 7 bases, leaving 12 bases between them. The V gene's germline CDR1 is MNHNS and CDR2 SASEGT. Points on this clone: The antigen is not known.

The data were produced by immunoSEQ multiplex PCR, yet TCRdb's version contains in-frame clones alone and is incomplete. The sample has some 96,000 clones; around 88% are singletons. Study-level results: Early clonal dynamics of blood T cells, together with interferon-beta, were reported as the best response predictor.

Source: peripheral blood, taken from a patient treated with radiotherapy plus ipilimumab. This TCR came from a human donor with non-small cell lung cancer that progressed on radiotherapy plus ipilimumab. This chain uses TRBV6-1 with TRBJ1-2; D ambiguous. The CDR3 sequence: CASSELFEGGYTF. The CDR3 DNA follows: TGTGCCAGCAGTGAGCTATTCGAGGGTGGCTACACCTTC.